The next 26 T cell receptor beta chains were all read from a single sample in a study of OX40 agonist ivuxolimab in advanced cancers. Measured with immunoSEQ multiplex PCR; TCRdb has only the in-frame clones, and not every one. Found here are roughly 80,000 clones, more than 85% of them singletons; the top ten hold approximately 0.69%. Specimen: CD4+ or CD8+ T cells sorted from blood, collected in a trial of the OX40 agonist ivuxolimab. These receptor sequences come from an adult with an advanced solid tumor such as melanoma, head and neck, liver or kidney cancer.

This chain links TRBV6-1 with TRBJ1-4; perhaps TRBD1 as D (6 bases). The CDR3 covers 14 residues. Germline V gives CDR1 MNHNS, CDR2 SASEGT. Trimming stripped 3 bases from V and 5 bases from J, with 10 bases between. CDR3 protein: CASSDRGGNEKLFF. For the CDR3, the DNA is TGTGCCAGCAGTGACCGAGGGGGGAATGAAAAACTGTTTTTT.

The J gene is TRBJ1-5, the V gene TRBV7-9, with D possibly matching TRBD1 (5 bases). Looked up from germline, CDR1 is SEHNR and CDR2 is FQNEAQ (reference sequence). The CDR3 covers 14 residues. Trimming shortened V by 4 bases and J by 4 bases, and 11 bases separated the two germline ends. Here the CDR3 reads CASSSGALNQPQHF. The CDR3 nucleotides are TGTGCCAGCAGCTCTGGGGCCTTAAATCAGCCCCAGCATTTT.

This chain connects TRBV19 to TRBJ2-2; 9 bases align to TRBD2. V shed 8 bases, J shed 2 bases, and the junction held 3 bases outside the gene matches. Germline CDR1 is LNHDA and CDR2 is SQIVND (reference sequence). This CDR3 contains 14 residues. The CDR3 loop reads CASRLAANTGELFF. The DNA of the CDR3 is TGTGCCAGTCGACTAGCGGCCAACACCGGGGAGCTGTTTTTT.

The chain is built from TRBV19 and TRBJ2-5; the D is unclear. From germline, CDR1 is LNHDA and CDR2 SQIVND (reference sequence). Trimming cost V 8 bases and J 0 bases, with 16 bases left between them. CDR3 length equals 15 residues. CDR3 sequence reads: CASRPGRTNQETQYF. CDR3 bases: TGTGCCAGTCGACCCGGCAGGACGAACCAAGAGACCCAGTACTTC. Drawing the rest from reference TRBV19 and TRBJ2-5, the complete variable domain is DGGITQSPKYLFRKEGQNVTLSCEQNLNHDAMYWYRQDPGQGLRLIYYSQIVNDFQKGDIAEGYSVSREKKESFPLTVTSAQKNPTAFYLCASRPGRTNQETQYFGPGTRLLVL.

The chain combines TRBV30 with TRBJ2-2, with 7 nucleotides matching TRBD1. Germline V CDR1 and CDR2: GTSNPN, SVGIG (reference sequence). Unmatched junction bases numbered 5, after V lost 2 bases and J lost 5 bases. The CDR3 length is 14 residues. The CDR3 here is CAWSSGQETGELFF. The CDR3 DNA reads as TGTGCCTGGAGTTCTGGACAGGAGACCGGGGAGCTGTTTTTT.

In its sample, this clone was seen once. The CDR3 DNA is TGTGCCACCAGCAGAGATGGGAGCCGGGGGATGAATACGCAGTATTTT. This gives the protein CATSRDGSRGMNTQYF. The chain carries TRBV15 and TRBJ2-3; D is perhaps TRBD2 (6 bases). V was cut by 0 bases and J by 7 bases, with 17 bases left in between. Looked up from germline, CDR1 is LNHNV and CDR2 is YYDKDF (reference sequence). The CDR3 is 16 residues long.

V usage is TRBV7-9 and J usage is TRBJ2-1; TRBD2 is a possible D gene (5 bases). Between the trimmed V and J ends, which lost 4 bases and 5 bases, there was a span of 9 bases. The CDR3 has 13 amino acids. In germline, CDR1 is SEHNR, CDR2 FQNEAQ (reference sequence). The DNA for the CDR3 is TGTGCCAGCAGCTCCCAGAGGGACAATGAGCAGTTCTTC. As protein: CASSSQRDNEQFF. The full variable domain, with the rest looked up from reference TRBV7-9 and TRBJ2-1, is DTGVSQNPRHKITKRGQNVTFRCDPISEHNRLYWYRQTLGQGPEFLTYFQNEAQLEKSRLLSDRFSAERPKGSFSTLEIQRTEQGDSAMYLCASSSQRDNEQFFGPGTRLTVL.

The rearrangement joins TRBV18 to TRBJ1-5; no reliable D call. The germline gives CDR1 KGHSH, CDR2 LQKENI. This CDR3 region has 13 residues. The V gene lost 3 bases and the J gene lost 5 bases, with 8 bases spanning the gap. CDR3 coding DNA: TGTGCCAGCTCACCCCGGCAGGATCAGCCCCAGCATTTT. Protein product: CASSPRQDQPQHF.

This chain joins TRBV5-1 and TRBJ2-7; TRBD1 aligns across 8 bases. V was clipped by 4 bases and J by 2 bases; unmatched bases: 5. Looked up from germline, CDR1 is SGHRS and CDR2 is YFSETQ. The CDR3 is 14 amino acids. CDR3 amino acids: CASSTGQGTYEQYF. CDR3 DNA: TGCGCCAGCAGCACCGGACAGGGTACCTACGAGCAGTACTTC.

J is TRBJ1-1 and V is TRBV19; 9 bases fit TRBD1. The V gene's germline CDR1 is LNHDA and CDR2 SQIVND (reference sequence). The CDR3 totals 16 residues. V lost 0 bases to trimming and J lost 5 bases; unmatched junction nucleotides: 7. CDR3 protein: CASSIEAGQGLTEAFF. The DNA of the CDR3 is TGTGCCAGTAGTATAGAGGCGGGACAGGGTTTGACTGAAGCTTTCTTT.

The chain is built from TRBV18 and TRBJ2-7; 7 bases map to TRBD1. Germline CDR1 reads KGHSH; CDR2 reads LQKENI. V was clipped by 3 bases and J by 1 base; unmatched bases: 6. The CDR3 length is 15 residues. The CDR3 sequence is CASSPLDRVSYEQYF. The CDR3 DNA follows: TGTGCCAGCTCACCCCTCGACAGGGTTTCCTACGAGCAGTACTTC.

This clone has only a few counts. The chain combines TRBV9 with TRBJ2-7; 11 bases are a match to TRBD2. The CDR3 loop spans 16 amino acids. Trimming at V came to 2 bases and at J to 2 bases, leaving 6 bases not matched to a gene. Germline assignment: CDR1 SGDLS and CDR2 YYNGEE. CDR3 bases: TGTGCCAGCAGCGTGGGTCTAGCGGGAGGAACCTACGAGCAGTACTTC. It specifies CASSVGLAGGTYEQYF.

The chain has TRBV10-3 and TRBJ1-2; 8 nucleotides match TRBD1. The CDR3 is 17 amino acids. V shed 5 bases, J shed 1 base, and the junction held 12 bases outside the gene matches. CDR1 and CDR2 from the germline V gene are ENHRY and SYGVKD. The DNA of the CDR3 is TGTGCCATCAGTCGGGGGACAGGCCACTTTCTTAACTATGGCTACACCTTC. It specifies CAISRGTGHFLNYGYTF.

V usage is TRBV6-6 and J usage is TRBJ1-3; the D is unclear. V dropped 6 bases and J dropped 8 bases, with 14 bases sitting between them. Per germline, CDR1 MNHNY and CDR2 SVGAGI (reference sequence). The CDR3 extends over 13 amino acids. CDR3 residues: CASSTLTGDTIYF. The CDR3, as DNA: TGTGCCAGCAGCACTCTCACTGGTGACACCATATATTTT.

CDR3 bases: TGTGCCAGCAGGTGGTGGGGGACTACTCATGAGGAGCAGTTCTTC. Protein sequence: CASRWWGTTHEEQFF. The chain carries TRBV5-6 and TRBJ2-1, with TRBD2 matching 7 bases. CDR1 and CDR2 from the germline V gene are SGHDT and YYEEEE. The CDR3 runs to 15 residues. The ends lost 5 bases at V and 10 bases at J; junction bases unmatched: 15.

With respect to this clone: The sample has other DNA sequences that encode this CDR3 too. This rearrangement joins TRBV20-1 to TRBJ1-1, with unresolved D. CDR1 and CDR2 (germline): DFQATT, SNEGSKA (reference sequence). V lost 1 base and J 8 bases, leaving 5 bases between the germline ends. CDR3 length: 10 residues. The CDR3 region is CSARGGEAFF. The DNA of the CDR3 is TGCAGTGCTAGAGGGGGAGAAGCTTTCTTT.

The chain is built from TRBV5-1 and TRBJ1-3; 7 nucleotides agree with TRBD1. V lost 0 bases, J lost 4 bases, and 1 base stayed unmatched. This CDR3 is built from 14 residues. CDR1 is SGHRS, CDR2 YFSETQ, per germline. The CDR3 sequence: CASSLVTGGNTIYF. Here the CDR3 DNA reads TGCGCCAGCAGCTTGGTGACAGGGGGAAACACCATATATTTT.

CDR3: CASSLVVSSGNTIYF. DNA for the CDR3: TGTGCCAGCAGCTTAGTGGTGTCCTCTGGAAACACCATATATTTT. V usage is TRBV7-2 and J usage is TRBJ1-3; no reliable D call. Germline lookup yields CDR1 SGHTA and CDR2 FQGNSA. There are 15 residues in the CDR3. Trimming took 1 base from V and 0 from J, leaving 7 bases between them.

The chain joins TRBV9 to TRBJ2-7; TRBD1 agrees at 7 bases. CDR3 length: 14 amino acids. The junction had 7 bases not matched to a gene; V was cut back by 4 bases and J by 3 bases. CDR1 and CDR2 from the germline V gene are SGDLS and YYNGEE. The chain's CDR3 is CASSQGVPNYEQYF. CDR3 coding DNA: TGTGCCAGCAGCCAGGGGGTTCCGAACTACGAGCAGTACTTC.

The chain couples TRBV11-2 to TRBJ2-5, with D unclear. The J call is doubtful: the DNA matches TRBJ2-7 better. The germline V gene encodes CDR1 SGHAT and CDR2 FQNNGV. This CDR3 contains 15 residues. Here the CDR3 reads CASSLAADPAYEQYF. DNA of the CDR3: TGTGCCAGCAGCTTAGCTGCGGACCCCGCCTACGAGCAGTACTTC.

This clone occurred once. The chain combines TRBV7-3 with TRBJ2-7, with 8 positions matching TRBD2. J was trimmed by 6 bases and V by 1 base; bases with no gene match: 5. The germline V gene has CDR1 SGHTA and CDR2 FQGTGA. The CDR3 is 14 amino acids. The CDR3 nucleotides read TGTGCCAGCAGCTTAAATAGCGGGGCCTCCGAGCAGTACTTC. As protein: CASSLNSGASEQYF.

This rearrangement joins TRBV7-3 to TRBJ2-2; D is undetermined. CDR1 SGHTA and CDR2 FQGTGA come from the germline V gene. Trimming cost V 1 base and J 2 bases, with 5 bases left between them. The CDR3 extends over 14 amino acids. CDR3 nucleotide sequence: TGTGCCAGCAGCTTAATATCAAACACCGGGGAGCTGTTTTTT. Translated, it gives CASSLISNTGELFF.

The chain employs TRBV2 and TRBJ1-6; 8 nucleotides line up with TRBD1. Germline V gene lookup returns CDR1 SNHLY and CDR2 FYNNEI. The trim removed 4 bases at V and 9 bases at J, leaving 2 bases unmatched. This CDR3 spans 13 amino acids. In nucleotides, the CDR3 is TGTGCCAGCAGTGGGCAGGGGGCTTCACCCCTCCACTTT. Its protein product is CASSGQGASPLHF.

The rearrangement uses TRBV5-4 and TRBJ2-2; D ambiguous. Germline assignment: CDR1 SGHNT and CDR2 YYREEE (reference sequence). CDR3 length: 13 amino acids. The V end was cut by 0 bases, the J end by 4 bases, with 4 bases between. CDR3 residues: CASSLVGTGELFF. CDR3 sequence (DNA): TGTGCCAGCAGCTTGGTAGGCACCGGGGAGCTGTTTTTT.

The chain carries TRBV11-2 and TRBJ1-3; D is uncertain. The germline V and J ends were trimmed by 5 bases and 4 bases, with 9 bases remaining between them. Germline V CDR1 and CDR2: SGHAT, FQNNGV. The CDR3 runs to 13 residues. DNA of the CDR3: TGTGCCAGCAGCCCAGTATCCGGAAACACCATATATTTT. Amino acids: CASSPVSGNTIYF.

This clone showed up just a few times. V usage is TRBV2 and J usage is TRBJ1-5; TRBD1 might be the D (5 bases). CDR3 length: 13 amino acids. CDR1 and CDR2 (germline): SNHLY, FYNNEI. The V and J ends lost 7 bases and 0 bases respectively, with 7 bases between them. CDR3 sequence reads: CASMGDSNQPQHF. CDR3 coding DNA: TGTGCCAGCATGGGGGATAGCAATCAGCCCCAGCATTTT.